The rows below give T cell receptor beta chains drawn from one sample of a study of blood T cell repertoires in COVID-19. Sequencing was performed with immunoSEQ multiplex PCR; in TCRdb, only in-frame clones are kept and a portion is missing. Here the sample spans under 400,000 clones, approximately 83% being singletons. Input material: PBMCs or T cells enriched from blood (not recorded which). Source of these receptors: a woman aged 35 to 49 with acute COVID-19. Each CDR3 is given with its conserved first and last residue. The D gene is left open where the match is weak. Size is stated for part of the rows, as once, few or many counts, or as a class when the clone is expanded.

v_call,clone_size,j_call,cdr3_length,d_call,cdr3_nt,cdr3_aa
TRBV20-1,NA,TRBJ1-2,11,NA,TGCAGTGCCGGGGGGCCGGATGGCTACACCTTC,CSAGGPDGYTF
TRBV28,NA,TRBJ1-3,16,TRBD1,TGTGCCAGCAGTTTTGGGACAGGGCGCTCTGGAAACACCATATATTTT,CASSFGTGRSGNTIYF
TRBV19,NA,TRBJ1-5,15,NA,TGTGCCAGTAGTTCCCGACAGGCTCTGAACCAGCCCCAGCATTTT,CASSSRQALNQPQHF
TRBV6-2/TRBV6-3,NA,TRBJ1-1,16,TRBD1,TGTGCCAGCAGTTACTCGAGGCGGTCAGGGGGTTCTGAAGCTTTCTTT,CASSYSRRSGGSEAFF
TRBV9,NA,TRBJ1-1,16,NA,TGTGCCAGCAGCGTAGGACAGTCCAGAATGAACACTGAAGCTTTCTTT,CASSVGQSRMNTEAFF
TRBV2,NA,TRBJ1-2,14,TRBD1,TGTGCCAGCAGTGAGACTAGGACAGGGGGTGGCTACACCTTC,CASSETRTGGGYTF
TRBV18,NA,TRBJ2-1,17,TRBD1,TGTGCCAGCTCACCACGTGGGGGACAGGGTAGGATCAATGAGCAGTTCTTC,CASSPRGGQGRINEQFF
TRBV7-9,NA,TRBJ2-7,17,TRBD2,TGTGCCAGCAGCCGGCCCGGGTTAGCGGGGGCGAACTACGAGCAGTACTTC,CASSRPGLAGANYEQYF
TRBV27,few,TRBJ1-5,15,TRBD1,TGTGCCAGCAGGGACAGGATGTATTCCAAACAGCCCCAGCATTTT,CASRDRMYSKQPQHF
TRBV15,NA,TRBJ1-2,14,NA,TGTGCCACCAGCAGAGATAGGCAGGGGTATGGCTACACCTTC,CATSRDRQGYGYTF
TRBV2,NA,TRBJ2-5,13,NA,TGTGCCAGCAGTAGGGACACCCAAGAGACCCAGTACTTC,CASSRDTQETQYF
TRBV11-3,once,TRBJ2-2,15,TRBD1,TGTGCCAGCAGCCGTACAGGGGGCTTAGCCGGGGAGCTGTTTTTT,CASSRTGGLAGELFF
TRBV18,once,TRBJ2-7,14,TRBD1,TGTGCCAGCCGATCCGGGACAGGAGGTTACGAGCAGTACTTC,CASRSGTGGYEQYF
TRBV3-1/TRBV3-2,once,TRBJ2-3,16,TRBD1,TGTGCCAGCAGCCGGGCCGGGCAGGGGGTCACAGATACGCAGTATTTT,CASSRAGQGVTDTQYF
TRBV5-1,NA,TRBJ2-1,14,NA,TGCGCCAGCAGCGCCGGACAGACATTCAATGAGCAGTTCTTC,CASSAGQTFNEQFF
TRBV9,NA,TRBJ2-3,17,TRBD2,TGTGCCAGCAGCGTTTCACTAGCGGGATGGGGCACAGATACGCAGTATTTT,CASSVSLAGWGTDTQYF
TRBV4-3,NA,TRBJ1-5,15,TRBD1,TGCGCCAGCAGCCAAGCCCCAGGGGGCGGGCAGCCCCAGCATTTT,CASSQAPGGGQPQHF
TRBV18,NA,TRBJ1-4,16,TRBD1,TGTGCCAGCTCACCACACGACAGGGTCCCAAATGAAAAACTGTTTTTT,CASSPHDRVPNEKLFF
TRBV7-9,NA,TRBJ2-6,16,NA,TGTGCCAGCAGCTTAGCTGGGCCCTCTGGGGCCAACGTCCTGACTTTC,CASSLAGPSGANVLTF
TRBV13,NA,TRBJ2-7,14,NA,TGTGCCAGCAGCGCTAGGACTGGAGCCTACGAGCAGTACTTC,CASSARTGAYEQYF
TRBV25-1,NA,TRBJ2-3,16,NA,TGTGCCAGCAGTGATACGTTACCGGGGGGCACAGATACGCAGTATTTT,CASSDTLPGGTDTQYF
TRBV6-5,many,TRBJ1-2,13,NA,TGTGCCAGCAGTTACGGGGACACAGATGGCTACACCTTC,CASSYGDTDGYTF
TRBV5-6,NA,TRBJ1-1,17,TRBD1,TGTGCCAGCAGCTTGTGGGGACCGACAGGGGTGAACACTGAAGCTTTCTTT,CASSLWGPTGVNTEAFF
TRBV2,NA,TRBJ2-2,16,NA,TGTGCCAGCACCAAGGACGGCGGGGCGAACACCGGGGAGCTGTTTTTT,CASTKDGGANTGELFF
TRBV19,NA,TRBJ2-3,13,NA,TGTGCCAGTAGTGTGGTAGGCACAGATACGCAGTATTTT,CASSVVGTDTQYF
TRBV12-3/TRBV12-4,NA,TRBJ1-1,13,NA,TGTGCCAGCAGCCGTACAGCGAACACTGAAGCTTTCTTT,CASSRTANTEAFF
TRBV5-4,NA,TRBJ1-2,15,NA,TGTGCCAGCAGCTTGGGGCCGCTTGACTATGATAGCTACACCTTC,CASSLGPLDYDSYTF
TRBV20-1,NA,TRBJ1-3,13,NA,TGCAGTGCTAGTAAACCAGGGGGAAACACCATATATTTT,CSASKPGGNTIYF
TRBV6-1,NA,TRBJ2-1,16,TRBD2,TGTGCCAGCAGTGAAATAGCGGGGGGCTTTTACAATGAGCAGTTCTTC,CASSEIAGGFYNEQFF
TRBV19,NA,TRBJ1-1,15,NA,TGTGCCAGTAGTTCGGTCGCACTTCAGGACACTGAAGCTTTCTTT,CASSSVALQDTEAFF
TRBV19,once,TRBJ1-3,13,TRBD1,TGTGCCATCTCCGACAGGGCTGGAAACACCATATATTTT,CAISDRAGNTIYF
TRBV7-8,NA,TRBJ2-1,15,NA,TGTGCCAGCAGGTCGCCGGGACTGGCCCCGCATGAGCAGTTCTTC,CASRSPGLAPHEQFF
TRBV18,NA,TRBJ1-5,15,NA,TGTGCCAGCTCACCATCCCCCGGGACAATGAGCACCCAGCATTTT,CASSPSPGTMSTQHF
TRBV10-1,NA,TRBJ2-7,16,NA,TGCGCCAGCAGTGAGTATAGTCAGGGTAAAGTCTACGAGCAGTACTTC,CASSEYSQGKVYEQYF
TRBV19,NA,TRBJ1-1,15,NA,TGTGCCAGTAGTACGTTTCGGGGGTTGGAGGGTGAAGCTTTCTTT,CASSTFRGLEGEAFF
TRBV6-5,NA,TRBJ1-1,14,NA,TGTGCCAGCAGCCAACCCGGGATGAACACTGAAGCTTTCTTT,CASSQPGMNTEAFF
TRBV28,NA,TRBJ2-1,16,TRBD2,TGTGCCAGCAGTCCAACTAGCGGGAGGGCCGGGTATGAGCAGTTCTTC,CASSPTSGRAGYEQFF
TRBV15,once,TRBJ1-1,15,NA,TGTGCCACCAGCAGAGATGCGGGTAGGTACACTGAAGCTTTCTTT,CATSRDAGRYTEAFF
TRBV7-3,once,TRBJ2-3,15,NA,TGTGCCAGCAGCCTGAACGTCGGGGTGTCGGATACGCAGTATTTT,CASSLNVGVSDTQYF
TRBV10-3,NA,TRBJ1-1,16,NA,TGTGCCATCAGTGAGTCGGTCCAGGCGGGGAACACTGAAGCTTTCTTT,CAISESVQAGNTEAFF
TRBV5-1,NA,TRBJ2-5,16,TRBD2,TGCGCCAGCAGCTTGTCTCCGAGCGGGAGAAAAGAGACCCAGTACTTC,CASSLSPSGRKETQYF
TRBV18,once,TRBJ2-1,14,NA,TGTGCCAGCTCACCACCCCCAGACAGGAAGGGGCAGTTCTTC,CASSPPPDRKGQFF
TRBV18,NA,TRBJ2-7,12,NA,TGTGCCAGCTCGCAGGGGACCTACGAGCAGTACTTC,CASSQGTYEQYF
TRBV19,NA,TRBJ2-4,13,NA,TGTGCCAGTAGTAAAGGAGCAGAAAACATTCAGTACTTC,CASSKGAENIQYF
TRBV5-6,NA,TRBJ1-5,16,TRBD1,TGTGCCAGCAGCCTAGGACAGGGACTGGGCAATCAGCCCCAGCATTTT,CASSLGQGLGNQPQHF
TRBV2,NA,TRBJ1-2,11,NA,TGTGCCAGCAGTGAAAAGAGGGGCTACACCTTC,CASSEKRGYTF
TRBV19,NA,TRBJ1-4,16,TRBD1,TGTGCCAGTAGTATTGGGACAGGGGGAACTAATGAAAAACTGTTTTTT,CASSIGTGGTNEKLFF
TRBV13,once,TRBJ2-3,14,NA,TGTGCCAGCAGCACTACCACCACATTACATACGCAGTATTTT,CASSTTTTLHTQYF